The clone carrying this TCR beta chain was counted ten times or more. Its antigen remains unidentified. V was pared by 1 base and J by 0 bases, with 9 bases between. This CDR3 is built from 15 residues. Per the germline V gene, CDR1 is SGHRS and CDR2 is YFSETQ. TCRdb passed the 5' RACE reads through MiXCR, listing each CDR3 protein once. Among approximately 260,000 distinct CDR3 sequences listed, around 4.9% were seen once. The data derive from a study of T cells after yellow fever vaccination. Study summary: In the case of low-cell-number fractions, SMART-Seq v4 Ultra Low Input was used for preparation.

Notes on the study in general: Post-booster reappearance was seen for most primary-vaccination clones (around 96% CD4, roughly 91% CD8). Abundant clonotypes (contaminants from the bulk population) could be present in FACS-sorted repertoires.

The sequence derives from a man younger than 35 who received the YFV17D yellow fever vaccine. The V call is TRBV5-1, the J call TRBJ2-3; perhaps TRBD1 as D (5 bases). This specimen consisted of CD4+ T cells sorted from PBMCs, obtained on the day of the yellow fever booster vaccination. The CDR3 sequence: CASSLLGDSTDTQYF. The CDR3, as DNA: TGCGCCAGCAGCTTGTTAGGGGATAGCACAGATACGCAGTATTTT.